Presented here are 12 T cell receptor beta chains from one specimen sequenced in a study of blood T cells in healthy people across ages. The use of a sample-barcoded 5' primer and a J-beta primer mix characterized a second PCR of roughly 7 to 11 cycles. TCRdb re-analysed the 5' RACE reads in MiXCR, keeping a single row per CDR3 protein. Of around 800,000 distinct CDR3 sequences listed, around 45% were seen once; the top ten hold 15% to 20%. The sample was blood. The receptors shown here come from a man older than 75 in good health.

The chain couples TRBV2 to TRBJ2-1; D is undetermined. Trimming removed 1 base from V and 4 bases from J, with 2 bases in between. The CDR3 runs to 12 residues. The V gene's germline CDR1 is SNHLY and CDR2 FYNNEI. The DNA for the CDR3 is TGTGCCAGCAGTGAAGGTTACAATGAGCAGTTCTTC. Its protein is CASSEGYNEQFF.

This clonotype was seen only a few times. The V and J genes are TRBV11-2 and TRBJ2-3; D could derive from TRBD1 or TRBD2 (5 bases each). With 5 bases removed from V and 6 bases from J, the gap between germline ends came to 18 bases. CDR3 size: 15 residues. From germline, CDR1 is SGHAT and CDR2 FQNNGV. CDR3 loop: CASSRGELPGDTQYF. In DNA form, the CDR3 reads TGTGCCAGCAGCCGGGGCGAACTCCCGGGGGATACGCAGTATTTT.

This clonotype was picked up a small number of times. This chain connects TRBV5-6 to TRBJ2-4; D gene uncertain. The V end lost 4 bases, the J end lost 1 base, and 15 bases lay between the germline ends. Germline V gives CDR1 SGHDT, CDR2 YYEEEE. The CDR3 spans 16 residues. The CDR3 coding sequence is TGTGCCAGCAGCAGCACCCTTGTCCTTGCCAAAAACATTCAGTACTTC. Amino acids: CASSSTLVLAKNIQYF.

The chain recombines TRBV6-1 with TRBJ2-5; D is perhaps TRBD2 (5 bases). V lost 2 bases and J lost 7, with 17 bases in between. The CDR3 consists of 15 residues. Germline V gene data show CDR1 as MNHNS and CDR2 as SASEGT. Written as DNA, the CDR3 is TGTGCCAGCAGTGAACCGGTCGGGAAGGGTAGGACCCAGTACTTC. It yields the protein CASSEPVGKGRTQYF.

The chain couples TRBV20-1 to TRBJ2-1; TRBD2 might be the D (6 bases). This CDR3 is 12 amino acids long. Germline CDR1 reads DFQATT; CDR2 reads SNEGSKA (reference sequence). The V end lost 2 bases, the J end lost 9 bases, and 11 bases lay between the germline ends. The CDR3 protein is CSARILAVEQFF. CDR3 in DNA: TGCAGTGCTAGAATACTAGCAGTTGAGCAGTTCTTC.

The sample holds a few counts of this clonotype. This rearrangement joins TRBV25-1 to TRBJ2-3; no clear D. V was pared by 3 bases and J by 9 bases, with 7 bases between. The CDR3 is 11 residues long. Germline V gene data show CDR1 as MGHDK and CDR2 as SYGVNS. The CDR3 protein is CASSDRATQYF. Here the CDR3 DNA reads TGTGCCAGCAGTGATCGGGCAACGCAGTATTTT.

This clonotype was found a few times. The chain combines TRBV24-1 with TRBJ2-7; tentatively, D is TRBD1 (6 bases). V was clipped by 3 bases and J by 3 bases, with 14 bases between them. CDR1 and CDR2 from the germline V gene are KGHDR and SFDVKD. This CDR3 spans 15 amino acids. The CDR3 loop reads CATSDPGQLNYEQYF. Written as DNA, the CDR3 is TGTGCCACCAGTGATCCCGGACAGTTAAACTACGAGCAGTACTTC.

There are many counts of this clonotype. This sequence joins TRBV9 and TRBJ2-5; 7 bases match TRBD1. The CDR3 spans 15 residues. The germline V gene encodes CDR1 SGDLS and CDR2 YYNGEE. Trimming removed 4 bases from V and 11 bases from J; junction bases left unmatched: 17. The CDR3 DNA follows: TGTGCCAGCAGCCTGGGGTATGACAGGGCAGAAGAGCAGTACTTC. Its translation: CASSLGYDRAEEQYF.

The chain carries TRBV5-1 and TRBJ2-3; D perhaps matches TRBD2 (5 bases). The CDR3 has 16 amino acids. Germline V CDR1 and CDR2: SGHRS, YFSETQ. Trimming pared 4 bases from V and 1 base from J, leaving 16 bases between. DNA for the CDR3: TGCGCCAGCAGCCCCCTTGTCGGTAGCGGCACAGATACGCAGTATTTT. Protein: CASSPLVGSGTDTQYF.

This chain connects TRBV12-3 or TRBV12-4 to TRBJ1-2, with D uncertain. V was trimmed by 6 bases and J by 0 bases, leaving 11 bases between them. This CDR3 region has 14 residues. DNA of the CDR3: TGTGCCAGCAGCCGAATATCTTCTAACTATGGCTACACCTTC. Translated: CASSRISSNYGYTF.

CDR3 in DNA: TGTGCCAGCAGCCGTCACCCGGGACTAGCGGGGGGTGATGATACGCAGTATTTT. Translated: CASSRHPGLAGGDDTQYF. This rearrangement joins TRBV11-2 to TRBJ2-3; the match to TRBD2 covers 15 bases. The germline CDR1 and CDR2 sequences are SGHAT and FQNNGV. The V segment lost 5 bases and the J segment 6 bases; nucleotides outside the gene matches: 12. The CDR3 covers 18 residues.

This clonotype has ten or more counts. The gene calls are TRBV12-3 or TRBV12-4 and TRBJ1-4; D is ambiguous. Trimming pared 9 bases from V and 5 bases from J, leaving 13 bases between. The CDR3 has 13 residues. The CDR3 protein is CASSVDGNEKLFF. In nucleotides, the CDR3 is TGTGCCAGTTCAGTTGATGGAAATGAAAAACTGTTTTTT.